A single sample is the source of the 19 T cell receptor beta chains below, sequenced in a study of T cells in Graves' hyperthyroidism and ophthalmopathy. Amplified TCR beta CDR3 regions came from RNA transcripts. First-round RT-PCR of the TCR CDR3 relied on the HTBI primer set. TCRdb re-called the multiplex PCR reads through MiXCR, storing one row per CDR3 protein. The sample contains more than 450,000 distinct CDR3 sequences, 15% to 20% of which appear only once. The material sequenced was blood. Receptors originate from a man aged 40-49 years with Graves' ophthalmopathy.

This chain uses TRBV3-2 with TRBJ2-3; the D call in the table, TRBD2, was not verified against the DNA. TRBV3-2 is assigned pseudogene status. The CDR3 covers 19 residues. CDR3 DNA sequence: TGTGCCAGCAGCCAAGATCGATTCGGGTTAGCGGGTCGCACAGATACGCAGTATTTT. Translation gives CASSQDRFGLAGRTDTQYF.

This clonotype was seen only a few times. The gene calls are TRBV7-9 and TRBJ2-1; 10 nucleotides agree with TRBD2. CDR3 length equals 16 residues. V shed 2 bases and J 7 bases; nucleotides not matched to a gene: 8. CDR1 and CDR2 from the germline V gene are SEHNR and FQNEAQ (reference sequence). For the CDR3, the DNA is TGTGCCAGCAGCTTATCTCTAGCGGGGGTTATGAATGAGCAGTTCTTC. This translates into CASSLSLAGVMNEQFF.

This clonotype has a count of ten or more. The chain combines TRBV30 with TRBJ1-1; 7 positions match TRBD1. Germline-derived CDR1 and CDR2 are GTSNPN and SVGIG (reference sequence). The V gene end was trimmed by 5 bases and the J gene end by 5 bases; junction bases not matched to a gene: 8. The CDR3 runs to 13 residues. In nucleotides, the CDR3 is TGTGCCTGGGGGGGACAGTTAGAGACTGAAGCTTTCTTT. Translation gives CAWGGQLETEAFF.

This clonotype was detected ten times or more. This sequence joins TRBV5-1 and TRBJ2-3; 10 bases are shared with TRBD2. CDR1 is SGHRS and CDR2 is YFSETQ in the germline V gene. The CDR3 is made up of 16 amino acids. The junction had 7 bases not matched to a gene; V was cut back by 2 bases and J by 4 bases. Written as DNA, the CDR3 is TGCGCCAGCAGCTTAAGCGGGGGGGCATCATCAGATACGCAGTATTTT. Amino acid sequence: CASSLSGGASSDTQYF.

The chain is built from TRBV5-1 and TRBJ2-5; tentative D call: TRBD2 (6 bases). The V gene's germline CDR1 is SGHRS and CDR2 YFSETQ. The CDR3 has 13 residues. Trimming stripped 2 bases from V and 5 bases from J, with 10 bases between. The chain's CDR3 is CASSFGGWETQYF. The CDR3 DNA follows: TGCGCCAGCAGCTTCGGGGGTTGGGAGACCCAGTACTTC.

The CDR3 nucleotides are TGTGCCAGCAGCGTAGCTGTACGGTTTAGCGGGGAGGTCGGCTCCTACAATGAGCAGTTCTTC. Translation gives CASSVAVRFSGEVGSYNEQFF. The V and J genes are TRBV9 and TRBJ2-1; 8 bases are a match to TRBD2. Germline CDR1 and CDR2: SGDLS and YYNGEE. Unmatched junction bases numbered 17, after V lost 0 bases and J lost 0 bases. The CDR3 has 21 residues.

The gene calls are TRBV30 and TRBJ2-7, with 7 positions matching TRBD1. This CDR3 is built from 13 residues. V trimming: 2 bases; J trimming: 1 base; junction bases outside the gene matches: 2. Per the germline V gene, CDR1 is GTSNPN and CDR2 is SVGIG (reference sequence). The CDR3 protein is CAWSKGQSYEQYF. The CDR3 DNA reads as TGTGCCTGGAGTAAGGGACAGTCCTACGAGCAGTACTTC. The complete variable domain, with remaining parts taken from reference TRBV30 and TRBJ2-7, reads SQTIHQWPATLVQPVGSPLSLECTVEGTSNPNLYWYRQAAGRGLQLLFYSVGIGQISSEVPQNLSASRPQDRQFILSSKKLLLSDSGFYLCAWSKGQSYEQYFGPGTRLTVT.

As to this clonotype: The junction and the germline gene differ at one end; a read error may be behind it. The chain recombines TRBV12-3 or TRBV12-4 with TRBJ2-1; TRBD2 matches 8 bases. The CDR3 is made up of 15 amino acids. The CDR3 DNA reads as TGTGCCTGCAGTTTGGGCGGGGGGTTCAATCATGAGCAGTTCTTC. It encodes CACSLGGGFNHEQFF.

The chain links TRBV5-1 to TRBJ2-5, with D possibly matching TRBD2 (7 bases). Germline CDR1 is SGHRS and CDR2 is YFSETQ. There are 15 residues in the CDR3. The V gene lost 1 base and the J gene lost 1 base, with 11 bases spanning the gap. The CDR3 nucleotides are TGCGCCAGCAGCTTGACCGCGGGGGCCCAAGAGACCCAGTACTTC. Translation: CASSLTAGAQETQYF.

This clonotype turned up a few times. J is TRBJ2-3 and V is TRBV7-3; tentatively, D is TRBD2 (5 bases). This CDR3 has 15 residues. Germline V gives CDR1 SGHTA, CDR2 FQGTGA. The ends were cut back, 5 bases at V and 0 bases at J, with 12 bases in the middle. DNA of the CDR3: TGTGCCAGCAGCCTACTAGTTTCTAGCACAGATACGCAGTATTTT. Translation: CASSLLVSSTDTQYF.

A few counts support this clonotype. The chain links TRBV10-3 to TRBJ1-5, with 9 bases lining up with TRBD1. Germline values: CDR1 ENHRY, CDR2 SYGVKD. The CDR3 covers 14 residues. After removal of 10 bases from V and 1 base from J, the junction contained 5 bases not matched to a gene. CDR3 DNA: TGTGCCACCGGGGACAGGGAAAGCAATCAGCCCCAGCATTTT. Translated, it gives CATGDRESNQPQHF.

This clonotype was counted a few times. The rearrangement links TRBV20-1 to TRBJ2-7; 8 nucleotides line up with TRBD2. V shed 2 bases and J 3 bases; nucleotides not matched to a gene: 6. The germline CDR1 and CDR2 sequences are DFQATT and SNEGSKA (reference sequence). CDR3 length: 14 residues. CDR3 protein: CSARPGGLVYEQYF. In DNA, the CDR3 is TGCAGTGCTAGACCGGGGGGGCTTGTCTACGAGCAGTACTTC.

Note on this clonotype: A much larger clonotype is one base distant, so this may be a read error. This chain joins TRBV27 and TRBJ1-1; no reliable D call. V was clipped by 7 bases and J by 1 base, with 13 bases between them. Germline CDR1 is MNHEY and CDR2 is SMNVEV (reference sequence). The CDR3 has 14 amino acids. For the CDR3, the DNA is TGTGCCAGCACCAGCTGGGGTAAGAACACTGAAGCTTTCTTT. Translation gives CASTSWGKNTEAFF.

Many counts were recorded for this clonotype. The chain links TRBV6-2 or TRBV6-3 to TRBJ2-1, with D maybe TRBD2 (6 bases). Germline loops: CDR1 MNHEY, CDR2 SVGEGT. The V and J ends lost 0 bases and 5 bases respectively, with 17 bases between them. The CDR3 length is 17 residues. The DNA for the CDR3 is TGTGCCAGCAGTTACTCCCTCGGGGGACGACTCCACAATGAGCAGTTCTTC. Translating gives CASSYSLGGRLHNEQFF.

This clonotype has just a few counts. The rearrangement links TRBV27 to TRBJ2-3; D gene ambiguous. CDR1 MNHEY and CDR2 SMNVEV come from the germline V gene (reference sequence). Trimming shortened V by 7 bases and J by 7 bases, and 9 bases separated the two germline ends. This CDR3 contains 11 residues. The CDR3 reads CASITGNTQYF. The CDR3 coding sequence is TGTGCCAGCATTACCGGAAATACGCAGTATTTT.

This clonotype was seen a handful of times. The chain recombines TRBV3-1 with TRBJ2-7; tentatively, D is TRBD1 or TRBD2 (5 bases each). The V end was cut by 9 bases, the J end by 4 bases, with 16 bases between. The CDR3 sequence is 13 residues long. CDR1 is LGHDT and CDR2 is YNNKEL in the germline V gene (reference sequence). CDR3 protein: CASRALGRYEQYF. The CDR3 DNA reads TGTGCCAGTCGAGCGTTGGGACGGTACGAGCAGTACTTC.

As regards this clonotype: A much larger clone is a single base away; this may be a read error. The chain combines TRBV2 with TRBJ1-1; 7 nucleotides align to TRBD1. This CDR3 has 15 residues. V was clipped by 6 bases and J by 4 bases; unmatched bases: 11. The V gene's germline CDR1 is SNHLY and CDR2 FYNNEI. Here the CDR3 reads CASRDREIMSTEAFF. The DNA of the CDR3 is TGTGCCAGCAGAGACAGGGAGATTATGAGCACTGAAGCTTTCTTT.

This chain joins TRBV28 and TRBJ1-2; perhaps TRBD1 as D (6 bases). Germline V gene data show CDR1 as MDHEN and CDR2 as SYDVKM. The V and J ends lost 10 bases and 4 bases respectively, with 16 bases between them. The CDR3 has 13 residues. The CDR3 coding sequence is TGTGCCATTACCGTATCGGGGGCCTATGGCTACACCTTC. Protein sequence: CAITVSGAYGYTF.

A few counts support this clonotype. V and J are TRBV30 and TRBJ2-3, with TRBD2 identical over 13 bases. CDR1 and CDR2 (germline): GTSNPN, SVGIG (reference sequence). V was clipped by 7 bases and J by 7 bases; unmatched bases: 8. This CDR3 is built from 14 residues. The CDR3 DNA is TGTGCCTTGCGGACTAGCGGGAGCTCAAATACGCAGTATTTT. Protein product: CALRTSGSSNTQYF. Supplemented by reference TRBV30 and TRBJ2-3, the full variable domain reads SQTIHQWPATLVQPVGSPLSLECTVEGTSNPNLYWYRQAAGRGLQLLFYSVGIGQISSEVPQNLSASRPQDRQFILSSKKLLLSDSGFYLCALRTSGSSNTQYFGPGTRLTVL.